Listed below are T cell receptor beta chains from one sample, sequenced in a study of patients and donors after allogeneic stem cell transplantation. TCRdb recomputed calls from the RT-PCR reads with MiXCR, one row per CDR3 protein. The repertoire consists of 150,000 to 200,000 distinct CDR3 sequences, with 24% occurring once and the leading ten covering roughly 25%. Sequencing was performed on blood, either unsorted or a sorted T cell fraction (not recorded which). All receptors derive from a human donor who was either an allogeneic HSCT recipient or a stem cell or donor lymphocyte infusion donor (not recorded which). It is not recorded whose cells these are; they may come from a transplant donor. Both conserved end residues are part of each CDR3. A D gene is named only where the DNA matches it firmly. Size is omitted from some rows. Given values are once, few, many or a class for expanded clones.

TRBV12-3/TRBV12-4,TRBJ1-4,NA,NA,CASSKTGINEKLFF,TGTGCCAGCAGCAAAACAGGGATCAATGAAAAACTGTTTTTT
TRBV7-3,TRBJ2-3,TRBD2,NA,CASSLTSGSGDTQYF,TGTGCCAGCAGCTTAACTAGCGGGTCAGGTGATACGCAGTATTTT
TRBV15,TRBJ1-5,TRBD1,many,CATSRDSTTGGNQPQHF,TGTGCCACCAGCAGAGATTCGACGACAGGGGGGAATCAGCCCCAGCATTTT
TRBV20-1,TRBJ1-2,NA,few,CSAPVVGHLPWDYGYTF,TGCAGTGCCCCTGTGGTGGGACATCTCCCGTGGGACTATGGCTACACCTTC
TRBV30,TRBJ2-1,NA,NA,CAWANRVGDYNEQFF,TGTGCCTGGGCAAATAGGGTTGGGGACTACAATGAGCAGTTCTTC
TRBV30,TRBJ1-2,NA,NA,CAWTVFGTVSISYTF,TGTGCCTGGACAGTCTTTGGGACCGTATCTATTAGCTACACCTTC
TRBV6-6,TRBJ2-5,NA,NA,CASSYAVFQETQYF,TGTGCCAGCAGTTACGCGGTCTTCCAAGAGACCCAGTACTTC
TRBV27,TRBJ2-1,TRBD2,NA,CASSSGLSYNEQFF,TGTGCCAGCAGTTCGGGACTAAGTTACAATGAGCAGTTCTTC
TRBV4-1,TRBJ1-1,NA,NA,CASSQGIGMNTEAFF,TGCGCCAGCAGCCAAGGGATAGGGATGAACACTGAAGCTTTCTTT
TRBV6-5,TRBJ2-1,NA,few,CASSDAGGRSSYNEQFF,TGTGCCAGCAGTGACGCCGGGGGGCGAAGCTCCTACAATGAGCAGTTCTTC
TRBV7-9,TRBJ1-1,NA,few,CASSLVSGVGSEAFF,TGTGCCAGCAGCTTGGTATCGGGCGTTGGGTCTGAAGCTTTCTTT
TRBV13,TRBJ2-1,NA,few,CASSLGFYNEQFF,TGTGCCAGCAGCTTAGGCTTCTACAATGAGCAGTTCTTC